Sequencing of this TCR beta chain was carried out in a study of cytomegalovirus exposure and HLA in healthy donors. Per germline, CDR1 LGHNA and CDR2 YSLEER. Trimming shortened V by 1 base and J by 0 bases, and 3 bases separated the two germline ends. The CDR3 is made up of 13 amino acids. General study findings and limits: It was in a later analysis that TCR association rates were seen to vary by HLA locus, highest for DRB1 and lowest for HLA-C. Some segments of the V type, notably TRBV6-2 and TRBV6-3, were excluded as indistinguishable. Looking again later, the authors saw that most CMV-associated TCR beta chains seemed HLA-restricted.

A note on this clone: Its antigen is unknown.

Donors were nominally healthy when sampled, though unrecorded immune exposures were likely. Vbeta (60) and Jbeta (13) primers were used in the PCR. Measured with immunoSEQ multiplex PCR; TCRdb has only the in-frame clones, and not every one. The sample shows 120,000 or so clones, about 73% of them seen only once. This chain uses TRBV4-3 with TRBJ1-1; D call uncertain. The material sequenced was PBMCs. The clonotype comes from a woman between 40 and 50 years old in good health and CMV-seropositive. This chain's CDR3 is CASSQAVNTEAFF. The CDR3 bases are TGCGCCAGCAGCCAAGCAGTGAACACTGAAGCTTTCTTT.